Listed below are T cell receptor beta chains from one sample, sequenced in a study of immune heterogeneity within non-small cell lung tumors. TCRdb reprocessed the multiplex PCR reads via MiXCR and lists one record per CDR3 protein. The profile covers 6,500 or so distinct CDR3 sequences, with about 20% appearing a single time and approximately 14% taken by the ten largest. The sample taken for sequencing was lung tumor tissue. The receptors shown here come from a female donor with non-small cell lung cancer. Both conserved end residues are part of each CDR3. D genes are given only for firm matches. Part of the rows lack a size; the others show once, few, many or a class for expanded clones.

DNA: TGTGCCTGGAGTGTAGTGGGGGCGGGAGCTGAAGCTTTCTTT
CDR3: CAWSVVGAGAEAFF
J: TRBJ1-1
D: NA
V: TRBV30
size: NA

DNA: TGCACTGCTGGGTTTCTGTTGATGAACACTGAAGCTTTCTTT
CDR3: CTAGFLLMNTEAFF
J: TRBJ1-1
D: NA
V: TRBV20-1
size: NA

DNA: TGTGCCAGCAGTGACTGGCAGGGGGGGGAGACCCAGTACTTC
CDR3: CASSDWQGGETQYF
J: TRBJ2-5
D: NA
V: TRBV6-1
size: NA

DNA: TGTGCCAGCAGCCAAGAGCCCCTAGGGACCATGAACACTGAAGCTTTCTTT
CDR3: CASSQEPLGTMNTEAFF
J: TRBJ1-1
D: NA
V: TRBV3-1
size: NA

DNA: TGTGCCAGCAGCCAAGGTTTGAGGGGGGAAAAACTGTTTTTT
CDR3: CASSQGLRGEKLFF
J: TRBJ1-4
D: NA
V: TRBV4-2
size: medium-sized

DNA: TGCAGCGCGGGGCACACTGAAGCTTTCTTT
CDR3: CSAGHTEAFF
J: TRBJ1-1
D: NA
V: TRBV29-1
size: medium-sized

DNA: TGTGCCTGGAGTCCCCGGGACCGAAAGTTCTTC
CDR3: CAWSPRDRKFF
J: TRBJ2-1
D: NA
V: TRBV30
size: few

DNA: TGTGCCAGCAGTTACTCGACTAGCGCCGGGGAGCTGTTTTTT
CDR3: CASSYSTSAGELFF
J: TRBJ2-2
D: TRBD2
V: TRBV6-2/TRBV6-3
size: few

DNA: TGCGCCAGCAGGTTACTAAAGGAGGACTATGGCTACACCTTC
CDR3: CASRLLKEDYGYTF
J: TRBJ1-2
D: NA
V: TRBV5-1
size: NA

DNA: TGCAGTGCTGAGAAGCCCGGGAGGGGGGACACCGGGGAGCTGTTTTTT
CDR3: CSAEKPGRGDTGELFF
J: TRBJ2-2
D: TRBD2
V: TRBV20-1
size: NA

DNA: TGTGCCACCAGGACCAAGAACACCGGGGAGCTGTTTTTT
CDR3: CATRTKNTGELFF
J: TRBJ2-2
D: NA
V: TRBV6-1
size: few

DNA: TGTGCCAGCAGCTTAGCGGGCGGTAACGCCTACGAGCAGTACTTC
CDR3: CASSLAGGNAYEQYF
J: TRBJ2-7
D: NA
V: TRBV7-8
size: few

DNA: TGCGCCAGCAGCTTGGCCGGACTCGGCACCTACGAGCAGTACTTC
CDR3: CASSLAGLGTYEQYF
J: TRBJ2-7
D: NA
V: TRBV5-1
size: medium-sized

DNA: TGTGCCATCAGTGAAACTGGTTCTAGCACAGATACGCAGTATTTT
CDR3: CAISETGSSTDTQYF
J: TRBJ2-3
D: NA
V: TRBV2
size: NA

DNA: TGTGCCAGCAGTGACGCTTGGGCGGGAAAAGAGACCCAGTACTTC
CDR3: CASSDAWAGKETQYF
J: TRBJ2-5
D: NA
V: TRBV25-1
size: few

DNA: TGTGCCAGCAGCTTGGCCTTGGTGGACTATGGCTACACCTTC
CDR3: CASSLALVDYGYTF
J: TRBJ1-2
D: NA
V: TRBV5-4
size: few

DNA: TGCGCCAGCAGCTTGTCGCAGGTTTCTAACTATGGCTACACCTTC
CDR3: CASSLSQVSNYGYTF
J: TRBJ1-2
D: NA
V: TRBV5-1
size: few

DNA: TGTGCCAGCAGCTTGAGGCAGGGGATGAGCTCCTACGAGCAGTACTTC
CDR3: CASSLRQGMSSYEQYF
J: TRBJ2-7
D: NA
V: TRBV11-2
size: medium-sized

DNA: TGTGCCAGCAGTTTAAGGGGGACCAGTAGCAATCAGCCCCAGCATTTT
CDR3: CASSLRGTSSNQPQHF
J: TRBJ1-5
D: NA
V: TRBV27
size: medium-sized

DNA: TGTGCCAGCAGCTTGGGACAGGGAACCTACGAGCAGTACTTC
CDR3: CASSLGQGTYEQYF
J: TRBJ2-7
D: TRBD1
V: TRBV7-9
size: medium-sized

DNA: TGTGCCAGCAGCTTGTACTCCTCCTACGAGCAGTACTTC
CDR3: CASSLYSSYEQYF
J: TRBJ2-7
D: NA
V: TRBV5-5
size: NA

DNA: TGTGCCGGCCAGGCGGGGAGAAACACTGAAGCTTTCTTT
CDR3: CAGQAGRNTEAFF
J: TRBJ1-1
D: NA
V: TRBV19
size: few

DNA: TGTGCCAGCAGCTTGAGAGGACCCATGGGCACAGATACGCAGTATTTT
CDR3: CASSLRGPMGTDTQYF
J: TRBJ2-3
D: NA
V: TRBV5-6
size: few

DNA: TGTGCCAGCAGCTTAGTTGCAGGGATGGGGGGTCTTCAGTACTTC
CDR3: CASSLVAGMGGLQYF
J: TRBJ2-4
D: NA
V: TRBV7-8
size: medium-sized

DNA: TGTGTCAGCAGTGAATTAAGTCAGCCCCAGCATTTT
CDR3: CVSSELSQPQHF
J: TRBJ1-5
D: NA
V: TRBV6-1
size: NA

DNA: TGTGCCAGCAGTTACATTGGCGACCCCTACGAGCAGTACTTC
CDR3: CASSYIGDPYEQYF
J: TRBJ2-7
D: NA
V: TRBV6-5
size: NA

DNA: TGTGCCAGCAGCCCTAGCGGGAGGGGACCAGATACGCAGTATTTT
CDR3: CASSPSGRGPDTQYF
J: TRBJ2-3
D: TRBD2
V: TRBV3-1
size: few

DNA: TGTGCCAGCACCCTCGGGGATGCCAATTCACCCCTCCACTTT
CDR3: CASTLGDANSPLHF
J: TRBJ1-6
D: NA
V: TRBV27
size: medium-sized

DNA: TGTGCCAGCAGCCAACGAGGGGAAGCTTTCTTT
CDR3: CASSQRGEAFF
J: TRBJ1-1
D: NA
V: TRBV3-1
size: NA

DNA: TGTGCCAGCAGTCAATATTCTAGCGGGAGCCCGTACGAGCAGTACTTC
CDR3: CASSQYSSGSPYEQYF
J: TRBJ2-7
D: TRBD2
V: TRBV6-1
size: medium-sized

DNA: TGCAGTGCCACCGACCTTGCCCCCTACAATGAGCAGTTCTTC
CDR3: CSATDLAPYNEQFF
J: TRBJ2-1
D: NA
V: TRBV20-1
size: few

DNA: TGTGCCAGCAGTGAAGCCAGGGGGATCGGCTACACCTTC
CDR3: CASSEARGIGYTF
J: TRBJ1-2
D: TRBD1
V: TRBV2
size: medium-sized

DNA: TGTGCCAGCGCGAAGTTGGACTCTGGAATTAACTATGGCTACACCTTC
CDR3: CASAKLDSGINYGYTF
J: TRBJ1-2
D: NA
V: TRBV6-1
size: NA

DNA: TGTGCCAGCAATAACGCGGGGCGTGGGCAGTACTTC
CDR3: CASNNAGRGQYF
J: TRBJ2-7
D: NA
V: TRBV6-1
size: medium-sized

DNA: TGTGCCTGCCCCCAGGGTGCGAGTACTGAAGCTTTCTTT
CDR3: CACPQGASTEAFF
J: TRBJ1-1
D: NA
V: TRBV30
size: medium-sized

DNA: TGCGCCAGCAGCTTGGTAGGCACCCACCAAGAGACCCAGTACTTC
CDR3: CASSLVGTHQETQYF
J: TRBJ2-5
D: NA
V: TRBV5-1
size: NA

DNA: TGTGCCAGCAGTGCGGGCCAGGGAAGATCACCCCTCCACTTT
CDR3: CASSAGQGRSPLHF
J: TRBJ1-6
D: NA
V: TRBV6-1
size: medium-sized

DNA: TGTGCCAGCAGTAGGGACAGTGCTGAAGCTTTCTTT
CDR3: CASSRDSAEAFF
J: TRBJ1-1
D: TRBD1
V: TRBV11-2
size: NA

DNA: TGTGCCAGCAGCTTAGTGACAGAAGAAGCTTTCTTT
CDR3: CASSLVTEEAFF
J: TRBJ1-1
D: NA
V: TRBV7-9
size: NA

DNA: TGCAGCGTTGTAGTAGATCCTAACACTGAAGCTTTCTTT
CDR3: CSVVVDPNTEAFF
J: TRBJ1-1
D: NA
V: TRBV29-1
size: NA

DNA: TGTGCCAGCAGCTTGGCAGGGACCGGGGAGCTGTTTTTT
CDR3: CASSLAGTGELFF
J: TRBJ2-2
D: NA
V: TRBV7-3
size: medium-sized

DNA: TGCGCCAGCAGCACCCTAGCGGGAGGGAGCTCCTACGAGCAGTACTTC
CDR3: CASSTLAGGSSYEQYF
J: TRBJ2-7
D: TRBD2
V: TRBV5-1
size: medium-sized

DNA: TGTGCCACCAGCAGAGTGGTAGGTATCGGGACTGAAGCTTTCTTT
CDR3: CATSRVVGIGTEAFF
J: TRBJ1-1
D: NA
V: TRBV15
size: medium-sized

DNA: TGTGCCACCAGCAGAGATGGGGGACAGGGGGCGACCAGCACAGATACGCAGTATTTT
CDR3: CATSRDGGQGATSTDTQYF
J: TRBJ2-3
D: TRBD1
V: TRBV15
size: medium-sized

DNA: TGTGCCATCAGTGCGAAAATGGGACAGGGACTTGAAAAACTGTTTTTT
CDR3: CAISAKMGQGLEKLFF
J: TRBJ1-4
D: TRBD1
V: TRBV10-3
size: medium-sized

DNA: TGTGCCAGCAGCCTCGGGACAGCTGAAAAACTGTTTTTT
CDR3: CASSLGTAEKLFF
J: TRBJ1-4
D: TRBD1
V: TRBV3-1
size: NA

DNA: TGTGCCAGCAGCTTACCGGGAGCCCCCTACGAGCAGTACTTC
CDR3: CASSLPGAPYEQYF
J: TRBJ2-7
D: NA
V: TRBV7-2
size: medium-sized

DNA: TGTGCCAGTAGTATCCTGGGGAAGAAACTGTTTTTT
CDR3: CASSILGKKLFF
J: TRBJ1-4
D: NA
V: TRBV19
size: medium-sized

DNA: TGTGCCATCAGCCCCCCAGGTATGGGGTCGGAGACCCAGTACTTC
CDR3: CAISPPGMGSETQYF
J: TRBJ2-5
D: NA
V: TRBV7-9
size: few

DNA: TGTGCCAGCAAAAGTAGTTCCCCAGCCGGGACTAGCGGCCCCAGGGACACCGGGGAGCTGTTTTTT
CDR3: CASKSSSPAGTSGPRDTGELFF
J: TRBJ2-2
D: TRBD2
V: TRBV6-1
size: NA

DNA: TGTGCCAGCAGTCCAACTAGCGGCTATACCGGGGAGCTGTTTTTT
CDR3: CASSPTSGYTGELFF
J: TRBJ2-2
D: TRBD2
V: TRBV5-6
size: NA

DNA: TGTGCCAGCAGCTTAAATGCAGGGGATCATCCCCAGCATTTT
CDR3: CASSLNAGDHPQHF
J: TRBJ1-5
D: NA
V: TRBV7-3
size: few

DNA: TGTGCCAGCAGCCCAACTGGCGGCTACACCTTC
CDR3: CASSPTGGYTF
J: TRBJ1-2
D: NA
V: TRBV14
size: NA

DNA: TGTGCCAGCAGCTTAGGGGGGGGCCTCTACCAGTACTTC
CDR3: CASSLGGGLYQYF
J: TRBJ2-7
D: NA
V: TRBV11-3
size: few

DNA: TGTGCCAGCAGCTTATATGAACGGGGGCAAGAGCAGTCCTTC
CDR3: CASSLYERGQEQSF
J: TRBJ2-7
D: NA
V: TRBV7-8
size: few

DNA: TGCAGCGTTGAAGACCGGGACAGGGGAGAAAAACTGTTTTTT
CDR3: CSVEDRDRGEKLFF
J: TRBJ1-4
D: TRBD1
V: TRBV29-1
size: medium-sized

DNA: TGCGCCAGCAGCTTCTTAGACGGGGCTAGTGGGTCGAGCACCTTC
CDR3: CASSFLDGASGSSTF
J: TRBJ1-2
D: NA
V: TRBV5-1
size: medium-sized

DNA: TGCGCCAGCAGCCAAGACAGGGCGAAGGGCTATGGCTACACCTTC
CDR3: CASSQDRAKGYGYTF
J: TRBJ1-2
D: NA
V: TRBV4-1
size: few

DNA: TGCGCCAGCAGCCAAGTTAAGGGATTCAATGAAAAACTGTTTTTT
CDR3: CASSQVKGFNEKLFF
J: TRBJ1-4
D: NA
V: TRBV4-1
size: medium-sized

DNA: TGTGCCAGCAGTTTATTGAGGGGTGAAGACACTGAAGCTTTCTTT
CDR3: CASSLLRGEDTEAFF
J: TRBJ1-1
D: NA
V: TRBV28
size: NA